A selection of T cell receptor beta chains follows, all from one sample in a study of blood T cell repertoires in COVID-19. Data came from immunoSEQ multiplex PCR; TCRdb stores just in-frame clones and leaves some out. The top ten hold 2% to 3% of the sample, which has roughly 53,000 clones, less than 90% seen once. Sequencing was performed on peripheral blood. The receptors here all came from a man over 45 with acute or convalescent COVID-19. CDR3s include the opening cysteine and the closing phenylalanine or tryptophan. A D gene is named only where the DNA matches it firmly. Part of the rows lack a size; the others show once, few, many or a class for expanded clones.

TRBJ2-7	TRBD2	once	TRBV5-5	CASSWTASGSNEQYF	TGTGCCAGCAGCTGGACGGCTAGCGGGTCTAACGAGCAGTACTTC
TRBJ2-1	-	once	TRBV10-2	CASSEGWEQFF	TGCGCCAGCTCAGAGGGATGGGAGCAGTTCTTC
TRBJ2-6	-	-	TRBV5-6	CASSFTVYSGANVLTF	TGTGCCAGCAGTTTTACCGTCTACTCTGGGGCCAACGTCCTGACTTTC
TRBJ2-3	-	-	TRBV9	CASSVVVGAGTDTQYF	TGTGCCAGCAGCGTAGTCGTGGGGGCTGGCACAGATACGCAGTATTTT
TRBJ2-2	TRBD2	-	TRBV28	CASSLWREDSGRANTGELFF	TGTGCCAGCAGTTTATGGAGGGAGGATAGCGGGAGGGCCAACACCGGGGAGCTGTTTTTT
TRBJ2-2	TRBD1	-	TRBV13	CASSLTQGTGELFF	TGTGCCAGCAGCCTCACACAGGGGACCGGGGAGCTGTTTTTT
TRBJ1-2	-	-	TRBV28	CASSLLAGELGYTF	TGTGCCAGCAGTTTATTAGCAGGGGAGCTGGGCTACACCTTC
TRBJ1-4	-	-	TRBV13	CASSLSNEKLFF	TGTGCCAGCAGCTTATCGAATGAAAAACTGTTTTTT
TRBJ2-1	TRBD2	-	TRBV10-3	CAISAGRIDNEQFF	TGTGCCATCAGTGCCGGGAGGATAGACAATGAGCAGTTCTTC
TRBJ1-1	-	-	TRBV14	CASSELAAFF	TGTGCCAGCAGCGAACTTGCAGCTTTCTTT
TRBJ2-7	-	-	TRBV2	CASSEGDYEQYF	TGTGCCAGCAGTGAAGGAGACTACGAGCAGTACTTC
TRBJ1-2	TRBD1	-	TRBV7-9	CASSAGTGSSRYGYTF	TGTGCCAGCAGCGCAGGGACAGGGAGCTCTCGCTATGGCTACACCTTC
TRBJ1-2	TRBD1	-	TRBV15	CATSRLEYRGRSHGYTF	TGTGCCACCAGCAGACTAGAATACAGGGGAAGGTCACATGGCTACACCTTC
TRBJ1-1	-	once	TRBV5-1	CASSSLTEAFF	TGCGCCAGCAGCAGCCTCACTGAAGCTTTCTTT
TRBJ1-1	-	few	TRBV7-9	CASSLALENEAFF	TGTGCCAGCAGCTTAGCATTGGAGAATGAAGCTTTCTTT
TRBJ2-3	TRBD2	-	TRBV5-3	CARSPLVTSGRSRKTQYF	TGTGCCAGAAGCCCCCTGGTAACTAGCGGGAGGTCCCGGAAGACGCAGTATTTT
TRBJ2-7	TRBD1	-	TRBV7-9	CASGTWQGAYEQYF	TGTGCCAGCGGAACCTGGCAGGGGGCCTACGAGCAGTACTTC
TRBJ2-7	TRBD1	-	TRBV20-1	CSASRGQGALFYEQYF	TGCAGTGCTAGTAGGGGTCAGGGGGCCCTCTTCTACGAGCAGTACTTC
TRBJ1-2	-	-	TRBV2	CASSESTYNYGYTF	TGTGCCAGCAGTGAAAGCACCTATAACTATGGCTACACCTTC
TRBJ2-3	TRBD2	-	TRBV14	CASSQGSQGGSDTQYF	TGTGCCAGCAGCCAAGGTTCTCAGGGAGGGAGTGATACGCAGTATTTT
TRBJ2-3	-	-	TRBV23-1	CASSQSRQGELDTQYF	TGCGCCAGCAGTCAATCGAGACAAGGCGAATTAGATACGCAGTATTTT
TRBJ2-5	TRBD2	-	TRBV6-1	CASSDPQAGGQETQYF	TGTGCCAGCAGTGATCCACAAGCCGGGGGGCAAGAGACCCAGTACTTC
TRBJ2-4	-	once	TRBV5-5	CASSLAFGYLNIQYF	TGTGCCAGCAGCTTGGCTTTCGGGTATCTAAACATTCAGTACTTC
TRBJ2-1	TRBD2	-	TRBV29-1	CSVEVRLAALNEQFF	TGCAGCGTTGAAGTGCGACTAGCGGCATTAAATGAGCAGTTCTTC
TRBJ2-1	TRBD1	-	TRBV4-2	CASSQEGQNSFNEQFF	TGTGCCAGCAGCCAAGAGGGACAGAACTCTTTTAATGAGCAGTTCTTC
TRBJ2-1	TRBD2	-	TRBV7-9	CASRHLAGGPDEQFF	TGTGCCAGCAGACATCTAGCGGGGGGGCCCGATGAGCAGTTCTTC
TRBJ2-7	-	-	TRBV28	CASIRGPRDYEQYF	TGTGCCAGCATTAGAGGACCCCGGGACTACGAGCAGTACTTC
TRBJ1-2	TRBD1	-	TRBV24-1	CATSESTGVAYGYTF	TGTGCCACCAGTGAGTCTACAGGGGTTGCCTATGGCTACACCTTC
TRBJ2-7	TRBD2	few	TRBV7-9	CASSFQAGRDEQYF	TGTGCCAGCAGCTTTCAGGCAGGGAGGGACGAGCAGTACTTC
TRBJ1-1	TRBD1	-	TRBV30	CAWSVLGQGNKGGRAFF	TGTGCCTGGAGTGTACTGGGACAGGGTAATAAGGGCGGTCGGGCTTTCTTT
TRBJ2-7	TRBD1	-	TRBV19	CASSMGTGVDEQYF	TGTGCCAGTAGTATGGGAACAGGGGTGGACGAGCAGTACTTC
TRBJ2-7	TRBD2	-	TRBV19	CASSIKAGVVDEQYF	TGTGCCAGTAGTATAAAGGCGGGGGTTGTCGACGAGCAGTACTTC
TRBJ2-7	TRBD2	-	TRBV19	CASSATSGGAYEQYF	TGTGCCAGTAGTGCCACTAGCGGGGGGGCCTACGAGCAGTACTTC
TRBJ1-1	TRBD1	-	TRBV5-1	CASSDTGTGVTEAFF	TGCGCCAGCAGCGATACCGGGACAGGAGTCACTGAAGCTTTCTTT
TRBJ1-5	TRBD1	-	TRBV2	CASSPGGGQPQHF	TGTGCCAGCAGTCCAGGGGGTGGGCAGCCCCAGCATTTT
TRBJ2-2	TRBD2	-	TRBV4-1	CASSQAQRESTGELFF	TGCGCCAGCAGCCAAGCGCAGCGGGAGAGCACCGGGGAGCTGTTTTTT
TRBJ2-5	-	-	TRBV19	CASSTLGAETQYF	TGTGCCAGTAGTACCCTGGGGGCTGAGACCCAGTACTTC
TRBJ1-5	-	-	TRBV6-5	CASSRQAYSNQPQHF	TGTGCCAGCAGCCGACAGGCTTATAGCAATCAGCCCCAGCATTTT
TRBJ2-2	-	-	TRBV5-1	CASSLRQDNTGELFF	TGCGCCAGCAGCTTGAGACAAGACAACACCGGGGAGCTGTTTTTT
TRBJ1-2	-	once	TRBV18	CASSLSGTATGGYTF	TGTGCCAGCTCACTTAGCGGGACGGCAACGGGTGGCTACACCTTC
TRBJ1-2	-	-	TRBV11-2	CASSLIVSTYGYTF	TGTGCCAGCAGCCTGATCGTCAGTACCTATGGCTACACCTTC